The following is a TCR beta chain sequence with its context. A quantity of about 0.5 to 1 ug RNA underwent reverse transcription using random hexamers. TCRdb re-called the immunoSEQ multiplex PCR reads with MiXCR, one entry per CDR3 protein. The sample has roughly 150,000 distinct CDR3 sequences, approximately 95% seen once. The data derive from a study of CD8 T cells in Susac syndrome. Sequences were obtained from CD8+ T cells from PBMCs. This TCR came from a human donor with Susac syndrome.

This CDR3 reads CARGRISYEQYF. The CDR3 DNA reads TGTGCCAGGGGCAGGATCTCCTACGAGCAGTACTTC. The chain employs TRBV2 and TRBJ2-7, with unresolved D. The V gene lost 9 bases and the J gene lost 0 bases, with 9 bases spanning the gap. This CDR3 contains 12 residues. Germline-derived CDR1 and CDR2 are SNHLY and FYNNEI.